The rows below give T cell receptor beta chains drawn from one sample of a study of cytomegalovirus exposure and HLA in healthy donors. The method was immunoSEQ multiplex PCR; TCRdb's version includes in-frame clones alone and lacks a portion of them. The table records 150,000 or so clones, roughly 76% of them present only once. The sequenced sample was PBMCs. These receptors were obtained from a woman aged 18-30 years in good health and CMV-seropositive. CDR3s include the opening cysteine and the closing phenylalanine or tryptophan.

v_call cdr3_aa
TRBV7-9 CASSPTSGGLYEQYF
TRBV7-8 CASSPTGFGSGYTF
TRBV4-1 CASSQPTGGRGTNYGYTF
TRBV27 CASSLDRDEQYF
TRBV18 CASSLGALYVDQPQHF
TRBV20-1 CSTGENTEAFF
TRBV6-1 CASSEIRQTLHEQYF
TRBV7-8 CASSIGQSNYGYTF
TRBV19 CASSITGYETQYF
TRBV19 CASSSPGTAWADTQYF
TRBV6-1 CASSEEDGDSINYGYTF
TRBV7-2 CASSFARGILVGGYTF
TRBV25-1 CASSETNGMDEKLFF
TRBV5-4 CASSLRSGSYEQYF
TRBV5-1 CASSSEGRGFDGYTF
TRBV5-4 CASSLLLREKLFF
TRBV12-5 CASGLLLRPGQGYGYTF
TRBV5-1 CASSLGNREFSSYNEQFF
TRBV5-1 CASSPRTSGTYEQYF
TRBV10-1 CASSEGQWLYNEQFF
TRBV6-5 CASSYLGQNQPQHF
TRBV29-1 CSVKGAWEQYF
TRBV23-1 CAPGREKPYEQYF
TRBV7-9 CASSLVVRYEQYF
TRBV5-1 CASSLGPDRYINNEQFF
TRBV11-1 CASSSWGRELFF
TRBV11-1 CASFPEPTGRDTEAFF
TRBV7-8 CASSLATGELSYGYTF
TRBV4-1 CASRHSRDRDQPQHF
TRBV19 CASSIRGGADTGELFF
TRBV4-1 CASSGRAGGSGNIQYF
TRBV4-1 CASSPLRTGYEQYF
TRBV6-6 CASSYGGSGANVLTF
TRBV9 CASSAGALTYEQYF
TRBV7-9 CASSFPESSYEQYF